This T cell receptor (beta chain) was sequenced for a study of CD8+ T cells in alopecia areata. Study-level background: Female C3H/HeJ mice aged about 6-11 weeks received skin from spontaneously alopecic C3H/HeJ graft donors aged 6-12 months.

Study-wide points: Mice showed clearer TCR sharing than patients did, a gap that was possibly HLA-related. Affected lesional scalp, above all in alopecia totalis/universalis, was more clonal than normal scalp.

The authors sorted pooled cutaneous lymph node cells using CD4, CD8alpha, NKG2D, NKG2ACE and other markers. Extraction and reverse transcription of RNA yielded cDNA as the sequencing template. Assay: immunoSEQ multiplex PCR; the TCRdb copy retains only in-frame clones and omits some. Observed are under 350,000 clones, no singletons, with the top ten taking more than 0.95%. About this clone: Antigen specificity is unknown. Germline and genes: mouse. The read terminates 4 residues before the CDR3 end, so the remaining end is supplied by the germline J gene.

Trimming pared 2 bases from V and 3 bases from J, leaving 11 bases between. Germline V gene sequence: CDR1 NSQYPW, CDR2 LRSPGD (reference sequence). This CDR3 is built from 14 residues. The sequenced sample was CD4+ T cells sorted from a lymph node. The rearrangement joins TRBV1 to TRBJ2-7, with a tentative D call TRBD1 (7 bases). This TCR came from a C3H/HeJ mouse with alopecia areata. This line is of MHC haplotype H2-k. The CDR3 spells CTCSAFRGVYEQYF. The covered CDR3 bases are TGCACCTGCAGTGCATTCAGGGGGGTCTAT. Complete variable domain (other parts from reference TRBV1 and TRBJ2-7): VTLLEQNPRWRLVPRGQAVNLRCILKNSQYPWMSWYQQDLQKQLQWLFTLRSPGDKEVKSLPGADYLATRVTDTELRLQVANMSQGRTLYCTCSAFRGVYEQYFGPGTRLTVL.